Each of the 17 T cell receptor beta chains below was sequenced from the same sample in a study of blood T cell repertoires in COVID-19. Assay used: immunoSEQ multiplex PCR; TCRdb lists only in-frame clones, some missing. Of 100,000 or so clones in the sample, around 80% were seen once. Sequencing was carried out using peripheral blood. Receptor source: a man aged 60-69 years with acute or convalescent COVID-19.

The sample holds a few counts of this clone. The chain carries TRBV6-1 and TRBJ1-2; no reliable D call. Trimming took off 3 bases at V and 5 bases at J, with 4 bases between the two ends. Looked up from germline, CDR1 is MNHNS and CDR2 is SASEGT. This CDR3 contains 11 residues. CDR3 in amino acids: CASSDPYGYTF. CDR3 nucleotides: TGTGCCAGCAGTGATCCTTATGGCTACACCTTC.

The rearrangement links TRBV18 to TRBJ2-1; 11 bases align to TRBD2. Per the germline V gene, CDR1 is KGHSH and CDR2 is LQKENI. V lost 0 bases to trimming and J lost 8 bases; unmatched junction nucleotides: 3. The CDR3 is made up of 15 amino acids. CDR3 coding DNA: TGTGCCAGCTCACCACCACTAGCGGGAGTGGATGAGCAGTTCTTC. This encodes CASSPPLAGVDEQFF.

This chain joins TRBV5-1 and TRBJ2-1; 10 nucleotides align to TRBD2. The germline CDR1 and CDR2 sequences are SGHRS and YFSETQ. CDR3 length equals 16 residues. The V segment lost 4 bases and the J segment 8 bases; nucleotides outside the gene matches: 12. This chain's CDR3 is CASSPGGAGGNDEQFF. CDR3 DNA sequence: TGCGCCAGCAGCCCCGGAGGAGCGGGAGGGAACGATGAGCAGTTCTTC.

The chain links TRBV9 to TRBJ1-2; D is unresolved. Trimming took 0 bases from V and 8 from J, leaving 17 bases between them. The CDR3 loop spans 15 amino acids. From germline, CDR1 is SGDLS and CDR2 YYNGEE. As DNA, the CDR3 is TGTGCCAGCAGCGTAGACGGGATAAAGTTGAGCGGCTACACCTTC. This sequence encodes CASSVDGIKLSGYTF.

The gene calls are TRBV3-1 (or the pseudogene TRBV3-2) and TRBJ1-5, with no clear D. The CDR3 loop spans 14 amino acids. Germline V gives CDR1 LGHDT, CDR2 YNNKEL (reference sequence). V lost 0 bases and J 9 bases, leaving 12 bases between the germline ends. The CDR3 sequence: CASSQEGAVRPQHF. As DNA, the CDR3 is TGTGCCAGCAGCCAAGAGGGCGCCGTCAGGCCCCAGCATTTT.

The chain is built from TRBV6-1 and TRBJ1-4; D is ambiguous. V lost 1 base to trimming and J lost 5 bases, with 5 bases between them. The CDR3 contains 13 residues. Germline V gene sequence: CDR1 MNHNS, CDR2 SASEGT. CDR3 sequence (DNA): TGTGCCAGCAGTGAAGTCGGGAATGAAAAACTGTTTTTT. The encoded protein is CASSEVGNEKLFF.

The chain recombines TRBV19 with TRBJ1-4, with 8 bases that match TRBD1. This CDR3 region has 16 residues. The junction had 14 bases not matched to a gene; V was cut back by 6 bases and J by 8 bases. The germline gives CDR1 LNHDA, CDR2 SQIVND (reference sequence). CDR3 in DNA: TGTGCCAGTAGCTTTTTTTCGGGGGCAGGGGGCGAAAAACTGTTTTTT. It specifies CASSFFSGAGGEKLFF.

The chain has TRBV6-5 and TRBJ2-2; D gene ambiguous. The germline CDR1 and CDR2 sequences are MNHEY and SVGAGI. The CDR3 contains 13 residues. Trimming shortened V by 5 bases and J by 6 bases, and 10 bases separated the two germline ends. CDR3 sequence reads: CASSLQYPGELFF. The CDR3 DNA sequence: TGTGCCAGCAGTCTACAGTACCCCGGGGAGCTGTTTTTT.

The rearrangement links TRBV12-3 or TRBV12-4 to TRBJ1-3; no reliable D call. The CDR3 has 12 residues. The V end was cut by 3 bases, the J end by 10 bases, with 10 bases between. The CDR3 region has the DNA TGTGCCAGCAGTTTTCGGTCCACTACCATATATTTT. It encodes CASSFRSTTIYF.

The chain has TRBV6-6 and TRBJ2-2, with 7 bases identical to TRBD2. The CDR3 is made up of 15 amino acids. With 0 bases clipped from V and 7 bases from J, the junction kept 5 bases outside the gene matches. From germline, CDR1 is MNHNY and CDR2 SVGAGI (reference sequence). CDR3 nucleotide sequence: TGTGCCAGCAGTTACTCGGGAGGGCCAATCGGGGAGCTGTTTTTT. This encodes CASSYSGGPIGELFF.

The sample holds a few counts of this clone. The rearrangement uses TRBV5-4 and TRBJ2-7, with TRBD2 as a possible D gene (6 bases). Looked up from germline, CDR1 is SGHNT and CDR2 is YYREEE (reference sequence). The CDR3 is made up of 13 amino acids. V shed 2 bases and J shed 6 bases, with 12 bases lying between them. The CDR3 spells CASSFVKGGEQYF. CDR3 DNA sequence: TGTGCCAGCAGCTTTGTCAAGGGAGGCGAGCAGTACTTC. Drawing the rest from reference TRBV5-4 and TRBJ2-7, the complete variable domain is ETGVTQSPTHLIKTRGQQVTLRCSSQSGHNTVSWYQQALGQGPQFIFQYYREEENGRGNFPPRFSGLQFPNYSSELNVNALELDDSALYLCASSFVKGGEQYFGPGTRLTVT.

V is TRBV5-6 and J is TRBJ1-1, with unresolved D. Between the trimmed V and J ends, which lost 1 base and 3 bases, there was a span of 10 bases. The CDR3 contains 14 residues. Germline lookup yields CDR1 SGHDT and CDR2 YYEEEE. CDR3 residues: CASSLPGLYTEAFF. CDR3 sequence (DNA): TGTGCCAGCAGCTTGCCCGGGTTGTACACTGAAGCTTTCTTT.

This rearrangement joins TRBV7-8 to TRBJ2-1, with 11 bases aligning to TRBD2. From germline, CDR1 is SGHVS and CDR2 FQNEAQ. This CDR3 region has 16 residues. With V trimmed by 5 bases and J by 6 bases, 9 bases remained unmatched. The CDR3 nucleotides are TGTGCCAGCAGCCCCTCAGGGACTAGCGGACTCAATGAGCAGTTCTTC. It is translated as CASSPSGTSGLNEQFF.

The CDR3 here is CASSQYRDYTF. The CDR3 DNA is TGTGCCAGCAGCCAATACAGAGACTACACCTTC. The chain is built from TRBV3-1 (or the pseudogene TRBV3-2) and TRBJ1-2, with D unclear. Between the trimmed V and J ends, which lost 2 bases and 10 bases, there was a span of 8 bases. The CDR3 is made up of 11 amino acids. CDR1 and CDR2 (germline): LGHDT, YNNKEL (reference sequence).

This clone was seen at least ten times. This rearrangement joins TRBV5-8 to TRBJ2-7; 7 positions agree with TRBD2. Germline V lookup: CDR1 SGHTS, CDR2 YDEGEE. This CDR3 spans 17 amino acids. With V trimmed by 4 bases and J by 3 bases, 16 bases remained unmatched. The CDR3 DNA sequence: TGTGCCAGCAGCGTGAGGAGAACGGCGGGGGACTACTACGAGCAGTACTTC. It yields the protein CASSVRRTAGDYYEQYF. The complete variable domain, with remaining parts taken from reference TRBV5-8 and TRBJ2-7, reads EAGVTQSPTHLIKTRGQQATLRCSPISGHTSVYWYQQALGLGLQFLLWYDEGEERNRGNFPPRFSGRQFPNYSSELNVNALELEDSALYLCASSVRRTAGDYYEQYFGPGTRLTVT.

The chain is built from TRBV29-1 and TRBJ1-3, with D maybe TRBD1 (6 bases). V was shortened by 7 bases and J by 0 bases, with 13 bases between the two germline ends. Germline CDR1 and CDR2: SQVTM and ANQGSEA. This CDR3 is built from 14 residues. DNA for the CDR3: TGCAGCGCTACGGACAGCCTCTCTGGAAACACCATATATTTT. Translated: CSATDSLSGNTIYF.

This chain links TRBV6-6 with TRBJ2-2; D is possibly TRBD2 (6 bases). The V end was cut by 6 bases, the J end by 2 bases, with 28 bases between. The CDR3 covers 20 residues. The germline gives CDR1 MNHNY, CDR2 SVGAGI (reference sequence). CDR3 nucleotide sequence: TGTGCCAGCAGCCCCAAACTCTTTACCGCGGGACTGGCAAACACCGGGGAGCTGTTTTTT. Its translation: CASSPKLFTAGLANTGELFF.